This T cell receptor beta chain comes out of a study of long-term antiretroviral therapy in people with HIV. Study observations and caveats: CDR3 lengths in HIV samples spanned a narrower range than controls. Clones that expanded before ART (that is, prior to treatment) dominated the repertoire at all time points.

V was shortened by 4 bases and J by 10 bases, with 14 bases between the two germline ends. Germline values: CDR1 LNHDA, CDR2 SQIVND (reference sequence). The CDR3 runs 12 residues. Assay version v3.0 of immunoSEQ was used, and it was run at survey level. The repertoire was sequenced with immunoSEQ multiplex PCR; TCRdb's copy has only in-frame clones and lacks some. The sample gives more than 15,000 clones, approximately 90% of which show up once; 9.5% to 15% is in the top ten. The table lists this clone with a few counts. Antigen: not known. The material sequenced was unsorted PBMCs, taken 0.7 years before starting antiretroviral therapy. The chain carries TRBV19 and TRBJ2-7; no clear D gene. The source of this sequence is a man aged 45-60 years with HIV. The CDR3 DNA follows: TGTGCCAGTAGTAGCGGCAGGTCGTACCAGTACTTC. This translates into CASSSGRSYQYF.